This record concerns one TCR beta chain sequence. Its cognate antigen has yet to be identified. Base quality data are lacking; no much larger clone is found one base away. From the cysteine up to the phenylalanine, the CDR3 has a length of 13 residues. CDR3 DNA is the only sequence kept; it has 39 bases, read in frame from the first base. Trimming at the junction amounts to 8 bases on V and 4 bases on J, and the germline ends lie 12 bases apart. Based on the germline V gene, the CDR1 and CDR2 sequences are MNHEY and SVGEGT. This record comes from a study of CD8 T cells in ankylosing spondylitis (dated by TCRdb to about 2017). Broadly, across the study: T cell receptor beta repertoires were profiled in healthy donors and ankylosing spondylitis patients so that disease-linked TCR variants could be found. The whole study cohort included 85 to 120 healthy donors and 20 to 30 ankylosing spondylitis patients. Peripheral blood samples were taken, and synovial fluid was additionally collected from ankylosing spondylitis patients. The paper as a whole reports these results and caveats: The disease-linked clones had a CD8+ phenotype and were found at relatively low frequencies in peripheral blood. Some motif variants had previously been reported in the synovial fluid and blood of reactive arthritis patients, which suggests shared mechanisms of disease initiation. A TCR beta motif of several highly homologous amino acid variants appeared characteristic of blood from ankylosing spondylitis patients. The disease-linked clones were reported as significantly enriched in matched synovial fluid samples from ankylosing spondylitis patients.

Sequencing took place on an Illumina HiSeq 2500. Quantitative 5'-RACE with molecular barcodes was the method used to prepare the TCR beta libraries. In the paper's pipeline: A new computational method, built on a probabilistic model of VDJ rearrangement, was used to identify disease-linked TCR variants. TCRdb reprocessed the public reads (quality trimming at Q25 with fastp, clone calling with MiXCR) and kept in-frame beta chains. For every CDR3 protein sequence, its rows merge into one entry that carries the most common genes and DNA. The V and J calls follow TCRdb's processing rather than the paper's. A total of roughly 440,000 distinct CDR3 sequences appear in this sample, 17% of them only once. Of the sample, approximately 1% is held by the ten largest clones.

The receptor was derived from a male donor with ankylosing spondylitis. Recombination connected TRBV6-2 or TRBV6-3 to TRBJ1-5, and possibly TRBD1, on 5 matching bases. Sequencing was done on a sample of blood, either unsorted or a sorted T cell fraction (not recorded which). Here the CDR3 is given as CASAGAANQPQHF. The DNA is TGTGCCAGCGCCGGGGCGGCAAATCAGCCCCAGCATTTT.